This entry lists 7 T cell receptor beta chains sequenced from one sample in a study of siplizumab effects on memory and regulatory T cells. Generated by immunoSEQ multiplex PCR, the TCRdb table keeps only in-frame clones and is missing some. The repertoire holds about 100,000 clones, with 80% to 95% as singletons. The source material was CD4+ T cells sorted from blood. All receptors come from a human donor in good health.

Only one count was recorded for this clone. The chain links TRBV5-1 to TRBJ1-4; D perhaps matches TRBD1 (6 bases). This CDR3 spans 14 amino acids. The V gene lost 5 bases and the J gene lost 2 bases, with 10 bases spanning the gap. Germline V lookup: CDR1 SGHRS, CDR2 YFSETQ. The CDR3 loop is CASSSTGTNEKLFF. The CDR3 nucleotides read TGCGCCAGCAGTTCCACAGGGACTAATGAAAAACTGTTTTTT. The entire variable domain, with the rest obtained from reference TRBV5-1 and TRBJ1-4, is as follows: KAGVTQTPRYLIKTRGQQVTLSCSPISGHRSVSWYQQTPGQGLQFLFEYFSETQRNKGNFPGRFSGRQFSNSRSEMNVSTLELGDSALYLCASSSTGTNEKLFFGSGTQLSVL.

The chain combines TRBV7-9 with TRBJ1-4; 8 bases line up with TRBD1. The CDR3 is made up of 15 amino acids. The germline V gene encodes CDR1 SEHNR and CDR2 FQNEAQ (reference sequence). V shed 5 bases, J shed 7 bases, and the junction held 9 bases outside the gene matches. The CDR3 is CASSTRQGFSEKLFF. DNA of the CDR3: TGTGCCAGCAGCACCCGACAGGGGTTCAGTGAAAAACTGTTTTTT.

Only one count was recorded for this clone. The chain uses TRBV19 and TRBJ1-5, with 7 bases fitting TRBD1. Germline values: CDR1 LNHDA, CDR2 SQIVND (reference sequence). The CDR3 is 17 amino acids. Losses at the gene ends were 5 bases for V and 3 bases for J; bases not matched to a gene: 13. The CDR3 bases are TGTGCCAGTAGTCCCCTTAGGGCAGGGGGGGTCAATCAGCCCCAGCATTTT. Translated, it gives CASSPLRAGGVNQPQHF.

The chain joins TRBV10-3 to TRBJ1-1, with TRBD1 matching over 7 bases. Per the germline V gene, CDR1 is ENHRY and CDR2 is SYGVKD. Trimming took 6 bases from V and 1 from J; bases not matched to a gene: 5. The CDR3 consists of 14 residues. The CDR3 DNA reads TGTGCCATCAGGATACAGGGGTGGAACACTGAAGCTTTCTTT. Protein sequence: CAIRIQGWNTEAFF.

This chain links TRBV6-5 with TRBJ2-1; D ambiguous. Germline CDR1 MNHEY, CDR2 SVGAGI. This CDR3 comprises 15 residues. The V end lost 2 bases, the J end lost 0 bases, and 8 bases lay between the germline ends. The CDR3 nucleotides read TGTGCCAGCAGTTACCGATCTAGCTCCTACAATGAGCAGTTCTTC. Amino acid sequence: CASSYRSSSYNEQFF.

This clone came up once. V and J are TRBV27 and TRBJ2-1, with 7 bases identical to TRBD2. This CDR3 has 18 residues. Germline V gene sequence: CDR1 MNHEY, CDR2 SMNVEV (reference sequence). After removal of 7 bases from V and 0 bases from J, the junction contained 15 bases not matched to a gene. The CDR3 is CASNPGGFAGSSYNEQFF. DNA of the CDR3: TGTGCCAGCAATCCCGGGGGGTTCGCGGGGAGCTCCTACAATGAGCAGTTCTTC.

V is TRBV29-1 and J is TRBJ2-4; possibly TRBD2 for D (6 bases). Germline values: CDR1 SQVTM, CDR2 ANQGSEA. This CDR3 has 14 residues. Trimming pared 4 bases from V and 3 bases from J, leaving 13 bases between. The CDR3 DNA sequence: TGCAGCGTTGTAAGGGGAGGAGGCAAAAACATTCAGTACTTC. Translation: CSVVRGGGKNIQYF.